One and the same sample provided the 8 T cell receptor beta chains below, sequenced in a study of T-cell memory formation after mild COVID-19. TCRdb reanalysed the 5' RACE reads using MiXCR and keeps one entry per CDR3 protein. The sample lists around 260,000 distinct CDR3 sequences, around 16% seen once, with roughly a fifth in the top ten. What was sequenced was PBMCs or a T cell subset sorted from them (not recorded which). The receptor set was obtained from a man between 18 and 35 years old who had mild COVID-19 (a few samples of this study predate the infection). Cell type and time point are not known.

The chain is built from TRBV6-6 and TRBJ1-2, with D unclear. CDR1 is MNHNY, CDR2 SVGAGI, per germline (reference sequence). Between the trimmed V and J ends, which lost 4 bases and 8 bases, there was a span of 5 bases. The CDR3 is 10 residues long. The CDR3 loop reads CASSLGGYTF. DNA for the CDR3: TGTGCCAGCAGTTTAGGAGGCTACACCTTC.

At least ten counts were recorded for this clonotype. V usage is TRBV6-5 and J usage is TRBJ2-1; D may be TRBD1 or TRBD2 (5 bases each). Germline V CDR1 and CDR2: MNHEY, SVGAGI. The CDR3 is 14 residues long. Trimming pared 2 bases from V and 9 bases from J, leaving 14 bases between. The CDR3 protein is CASSYGQGVGEQFF. The CDR3 nucleotides read TGTGCCAGCAGTTACGGGCAGGGAGTTGGTGAGCAGTTCTTC.

The rearrangement joins TRBV5-1 to TRBJ2-2, with 7 bases identical to TRBD2. V lost 1 base to trimming and J lost 1 base; unmatched junction nucleotides: 16. From germline, CDR1 is SGHRS and CDR2 YFSETQ. This CDR3 spans 20 amino acids. CDR3 sequence reads: CASSLKGGLVDSWNTGELFF. As DNA, the CDR3 is TGCGCCAGCAGCTTGAAGGGAGGGCTGGTTGACAGCTGGAACACCGGGGAGCTGTTTTTT.

This clonotype showed up many times. The V and J genes are TRBV7-2 and TRBJ1-2, with D possibly being TRBD1 (6 bases). CDR1 is SGHTA, CDR2 FQGNSA, per germline. The CDR3 consists of 14 residues. Trimming cost V 4 bases and J 5 bases, with 14 bases left between them. The CDR3 sequence is CASSSLTGLYGYTF. The CDR3 DNA is TGTGCCAGCAGCTCCCTTACAGGGCTTTATGGCTACACCTTC.

V is TRBV6-2 or TRBV6-3 and J is TRBJ1-6, with D possibly TRBD1 on 5 matching bases. The CDR3 is 13 residues long. Germline loops: CDR1 MNHEY, CDR2 SVGEGT. Trimming removed 4 bases at V and 8 bases at J, with 9 bases between. The CDR3 region is CASSFREHSPLHF. In DNA, the CDR3 is TGTGCCAGCAGTTTCAGGGAACATTCACCCCTCCACTTT.

The V gene is TRBV6-5, the J gene TRBJ2-1; 8 bases map to TRBD2. The J segment lost 7 bases and the V segment lost 6 bases, leaving 8 bases of the junction unmatched. Per the germline V gene, CDR1 is MNHEY and CDR2 is SVGAGI. CDR3 length: 14 amino acids. The CDR3 nucleotides are TGTGCCAGCAGAAGGACGGGACTAGGGAATGAGCAGTTCTTC. This sequence encodes CASRRTGLGNEQFF.

This clonotype was counted a few times. The rearrangement links TRBV14 to TRBJ2-2, with 7 bases fitting TRBD1. Germline V CDR1 and CDR2: SGHDN, FVKESK. With 5 bases clipped from V and 3 bases from J, the junction kept 9 bases outside the gene matches. The CDR3 is made up of 16 amino acids. The CDR3 DNA follows: TGTGCCAGCAGCAAGCCCGGGACAGTGGACACCGGGGAGCTGTTTTTT. Translation gives CASSKPGTVDTGELFF.

There are a few counts of this clonotype. This chain links TRBV27 with TRBJ2-7, with unresolved D. In germline, CDR1 is MNHEY, CDR2 SMNVEV (reference sequence). Trimming took 5 bases from V and 2 from J, leaving 16 bases between them. This CDR3 is 15 amino acids long. The CDR3 sequence: CASSRTQEPPYEQYF. The DNA of the CDR3 is TGTGCCAGCAGTCGCACCCAGGAACCCCCCTACGAGCAGTACTTC.